This TCR beta chain was retrieved from a study of blood T cells in healthy people across ages. Together with a sample-barcoded 5' primer, a J-beta primer mix was included in a second PCR lasting roughly 6 to 12 cycles. A template-switch adaptor containing 12 random nucleotides labeled each cDNA molecule. All samples yielded 3 million or more CDR3-containing paired-end reads. TCRdb recomputed calls from the 5' RACE reads with MiXCR, one row per CDR3 protein. The table lists about 590,000 distinct CDR3 sequences, approximately 30% of them singletons. Donors were systemically healthy Caucasian individuals from Russia aged roughly 6 to 100 years. The specimen was blood. This TCR was sampled from an elderly woman in good health.

The DNA for the CDR3 is TGCAGTGCCTTCGGACTAGCGGGAGCTCGGGATACGCAGTATTTT. This codes for CSAFGLAGARDTQYF. J is TRBJ2-3 and V is TRBV20-1, with 13 nucleotides matching TRBD2. V was pared by 6 bases and J by 6 bases, with 9 bases of the junction left unmatched. The CDR3 spans 15 residues. From germline, CDR1 is DFQATT and CDR2 SNEGSKA (reference sequence).